This T cell receptor (beta chain) is drawn from a study of T cell repertoires in cytomegalovirus infection. Study background: Public signatures in TCR beta pointed to CMV infection and matching HLA type.

CDR1 is LGHDT and CDR2 is YNNKEL in the germline V gene (reference sequence). Deletions cut 4 bases from V and 4 bases from J, with 16 bases between. This CDR3 is 15 amino acids long. TCRdb re-analysed the reads in MiXCR, keeping a single row per CDR3 protein. The sample lists roughly 640,000 distinct CDR3 sequences; roughly 24% were seen once. This clonotype appeared a few times. This receptor was identified in a human donor in good health (CMV status not recorded). Some clones in this sample may be carry-over from other donors' samples. Sequencing was done on a sample of CD8+ T cells from PBMCs. The V gene is TRBV3-1, the J gene TRBJ1-2; D is ambiguous. The DNA of the CDR3 is TGTGCCAGCAGCCCAGCCGACAACCTTGGCTATGGCTACACCTTC. As protein: CASSPADNLGYGYTF.